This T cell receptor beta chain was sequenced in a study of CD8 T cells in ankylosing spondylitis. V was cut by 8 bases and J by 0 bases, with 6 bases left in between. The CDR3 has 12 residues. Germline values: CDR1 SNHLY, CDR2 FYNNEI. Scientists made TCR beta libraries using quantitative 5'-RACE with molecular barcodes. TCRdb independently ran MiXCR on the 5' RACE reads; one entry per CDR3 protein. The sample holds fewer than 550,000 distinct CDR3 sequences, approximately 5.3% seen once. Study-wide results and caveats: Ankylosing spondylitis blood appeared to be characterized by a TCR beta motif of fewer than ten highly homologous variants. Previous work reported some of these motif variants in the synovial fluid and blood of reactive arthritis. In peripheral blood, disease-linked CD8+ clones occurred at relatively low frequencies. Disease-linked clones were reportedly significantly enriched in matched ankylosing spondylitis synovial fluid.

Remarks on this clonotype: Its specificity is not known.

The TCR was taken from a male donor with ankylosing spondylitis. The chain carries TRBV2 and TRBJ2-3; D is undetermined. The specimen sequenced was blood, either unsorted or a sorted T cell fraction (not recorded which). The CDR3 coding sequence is TGTGCCAGCCTACAGAGCACAGATACGCAGTATTTT. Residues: CASLQSTDTQYF.